A selection of T cell receptor beta chains follows, all from one sample in a study of T-cell reconstitution after alpha-beta-depleted transplantation in children. TCRdb fed the PCR reads into MiXCR, producing one record per CDR3 protein. The sample holds hundreds of thousands of distinct CDR3 sequences, approximately 22% seen once. The source material was PBMCs, mostly from graft donor cells, sampled 360 days after TCRalphabeta/CD19-depleted stem cell transplant. These receptors originate from a boy in the first two years of life who had a stem cell transplant for acute myeloid leukemia, so the T cells may come from the graft donor. Each CDR3 is given without its conserved first and last residue. The order of the fields is V gene, clone size, CDR3 length, J gene, CDR3 protein. The size entry is marked missing in some rows and otherwise reads once, few, many or a size class.

V gene: TRBV15; clone size: few; CDR3 length: 14; J gene: TRBJ2-3; CDR3 protein: ATSREWQISTDTQY
V gene: TRBV27; clone size: -; CDR3 length: 12; J gene: TRBJ1-4; CDR3 protein: ASRDHATNEKLF
V gene: TRBV5-6; clone size: -; CDR3 length: 12; J gene: TRBJ2-5; CDR3 protein: ASSWGGYQETQY
V gene: TRBV6-1; clone size: -; CDR3 length: 14; J gene: TRBJ2-3; CDR3 protein: ASSNRDRGLGDTQY
V gene: TRBV4-1; clone size: -; CDR3 length: 13; J gene: TRBJ2-3; CDR3 protein: ASSLIAGETDTQY
V gene: TRBV20-1; clone size: -; CDR3 length: 11; J gene: TRBJ1-1; CDR3 protein: SARDLMNTEAF
V gene: TRBV12-3/TRBV12-4; clone size: many; CDR3 length: 14; J gene: TRBJ1-5; CDR3 protein: ASSLQDSDSNQPQH
V gene: TRBV5-1; clone size: many; CDR3 length: 10; J gene: TRBJ2-2; CDR3 protein: ASSFRFGELF
V gene: TRBV9; clone size: -; CDR3 length: 12; J gene: TRBJ2-5; CDR3 protein: ASSVDGDLETQY
V gene: TRBV28; clone size: -; CDR3 length: 15; J gene: TRBJ2-1; CDR3 protein: ASSPWIAGGPYNEQF
V gene: TRBV18; clone size: -; CDR3 length: 16; J gene: TRBJ2-7; CDR3 protein: ASSPPPLDQTRRYEQY
V gene: TRBV15; clone size: few; CDR3 length: 13; J gene: TRBJ2-5; CDR3 protein: ATSRIQGWQETQY
V gene: TRBV20-1; clone size: many; CDR3 length: 14; J gene: TRBJ2-1; CDR3 protein: SARDFRSSGGNEQF
V gene: TRBV6-2/TRBV6-3; clone size: many; CDR3 length: 11; J gene: TRBJ2-3; CDR3 protein: ASSRDDTDTQY
V gene: TRBV7-9; clone size: -; CDR3 length: 12; J gene: TRBJ1-1; CDR3 protein: ASRPTGEAAEAF
V gene: TRBV20-1; clone size: many; CDR3 length: 11; J gene: TRBJ2-7; CDR3 protein: SASPGPPYEQY
V gene: TRBV29-1; clone size: few; CDR3 length: 8; J gene: TRBJ1-1; CDR3 protein: SVGRTEAF
V gene: TRBV6-5; clone size: few; CDR3 length: 10; J gene: TRBJ2-3; CDR3 protein: ASSYGLGTQY
V gene: TRBV11-2; clone size: many; CDR3 length: 13; J gene: TRBJ2-3; CDR3 protein: ASSPAGTGPDTQY
V gene: TRBV12-3/TRBV12-4; clone size: -; CDR3 length: 12; J gene: TRBJ2-7; CDR3 protein: ASSFASGGVEQY
V gene: TRBV6-1; clone size: few; CDR3 length: 11; J gene: TRBJ1-2; CDR3 protein: ASWGEKNYGYT
V gene: TRBV20-1; clone size: -; CDR3 length: 12; J gene: TRBJ2-4; CDR3 protein: SARGDLAKNIQY
V gene: TRBV15; clone size: -; CDR3 length: 16; J gene: TRBJ2-1; CDR3 protein: ATSRDYHTGTGGNEQF
V gene: TRBV7-8; clone size: -; CDR3 length: 13; J gene: TRBJ1-1; CDR3 protein: ASSLVSSLNTEAF
V gene: TRBV12-3/TRBV12-4; clone size: -; CDR3 length: 11; J gene: TRBJ2-3; CDR3 protein: ASSLGVEDTQY
V gene: TRBV20-1; clone size: many; CDR3 length: 12; J gene: TRBJ2-5; CDR3 protein: SARDPLAGETQY
V gene: TRBV6-5; clone size: -; CDR3 length: 9; J gene: TRBJ2-1; CDR3 protein: SSSRYNEQF
V gene: TRBV29-1; clone size: few; CDR3 length: 12; J gene: TRBJ2-1; CDR3 protein: SGEGDRGENEQF
V gene: TRBV2; clone size: -; CDR3 length: 13; J gene: TRBJ2-2; CDR3 protein: ATLTRGPDTGELF
V gene: TRBV12-3/TRBV12-4; clone size: many; CDR3 length: 14; J gene: TRBJ2-1; CDR3 protein: ASSPVGQNVYNEQF
V gene: TRBV20-1; clone size: few; CDR3 length: 13; J gene: TRBJ2-3; CDR3 protein: SARMVRGSTDTQY
V gene: TRBV29-1; clone size: many; CDR3 length: 10; J gene: TRBJ1-5; CDR3 protein: SVGESNQPQH
V gene: TRBV5-1; clone size: many; CDR3 length: 12; J gene: TRBJ2-1; CDR3 protein: ASSTAGDYNEQF
V gene: TRBV9; clone size: many; CDR3 length: 12; J gene: TRBJ2-1; CDR3 protein: ASSVGGGGVEQF
V gene: TRBV20-1; clone size: few; CDR3 length: 12; J gene: TRBJ2-1; CDR3 protein: SATLARGYNEQF
V gene: TRBV7-9; clone size: many; CDR3 length: 16; J gene: TRBJ2-5; CDR3 protein: ASSSGTSGGAHQETQY
V gene: TRBV11-2; clone size: many; CDR3 length: 13; J gene: TRBJ2-6; CDR3 protein: ASSSSTFRANVLT
V gene: TRBV6-5; clone size: -; CDR3 length: 11; J gene: TRBJ1-5; CDR3 protein: ASSWKANQPQH
V gene: TRBV20-1; clone size: -; CDR3 length: 13; J gene: TRBJ2-2; CDR3 protein: SARGGTGNTGELF
V gene: TRBV4-3; clone size: -; CDR3 length: 14; J gene: TRBJ2-5; CDR3 protein: ASSQDRWGREETQY
V gene: TRBV15; clone size: few; CDR3 length: 12; J gene: TRBJ2-2; CDR3 protein: ATSRDPLGGELF
V gene: TRBV6-5; clone size: many; CDR3 length: 15; J gene: TRBJ2-1; CDR3 protein: ASSYSIEWAGYNEQF
V gene: TRBV5-8; clone size: -; CDR3 length: 13; J gene: TRBJ1-5; CDR3 protein: ASSRGDLSNQPQH
V gene: TRBV20-1; clone size: -; CDR3 length: 16; J gene: TRBJ2-1; CDR3 protein: SARDFLAGGLSYNEQF
V gene: TRBV20-1; clone size: few; CDR3 length: 9; J gene: TRBJ2-7; CDR3 protein: SAGQSYEQY
V gene: TRBV3-1; clone size: many; CDR3 length: 11; J gene: TRBJ1-4; CDR3 protein: ASSPGVSEKLF
V gene: TRBV3-1; clone size: -; CDR3 length: 16; J gene: TRBJ2-1; CDR3 protein: ASSQGLAGIPSDNEQF